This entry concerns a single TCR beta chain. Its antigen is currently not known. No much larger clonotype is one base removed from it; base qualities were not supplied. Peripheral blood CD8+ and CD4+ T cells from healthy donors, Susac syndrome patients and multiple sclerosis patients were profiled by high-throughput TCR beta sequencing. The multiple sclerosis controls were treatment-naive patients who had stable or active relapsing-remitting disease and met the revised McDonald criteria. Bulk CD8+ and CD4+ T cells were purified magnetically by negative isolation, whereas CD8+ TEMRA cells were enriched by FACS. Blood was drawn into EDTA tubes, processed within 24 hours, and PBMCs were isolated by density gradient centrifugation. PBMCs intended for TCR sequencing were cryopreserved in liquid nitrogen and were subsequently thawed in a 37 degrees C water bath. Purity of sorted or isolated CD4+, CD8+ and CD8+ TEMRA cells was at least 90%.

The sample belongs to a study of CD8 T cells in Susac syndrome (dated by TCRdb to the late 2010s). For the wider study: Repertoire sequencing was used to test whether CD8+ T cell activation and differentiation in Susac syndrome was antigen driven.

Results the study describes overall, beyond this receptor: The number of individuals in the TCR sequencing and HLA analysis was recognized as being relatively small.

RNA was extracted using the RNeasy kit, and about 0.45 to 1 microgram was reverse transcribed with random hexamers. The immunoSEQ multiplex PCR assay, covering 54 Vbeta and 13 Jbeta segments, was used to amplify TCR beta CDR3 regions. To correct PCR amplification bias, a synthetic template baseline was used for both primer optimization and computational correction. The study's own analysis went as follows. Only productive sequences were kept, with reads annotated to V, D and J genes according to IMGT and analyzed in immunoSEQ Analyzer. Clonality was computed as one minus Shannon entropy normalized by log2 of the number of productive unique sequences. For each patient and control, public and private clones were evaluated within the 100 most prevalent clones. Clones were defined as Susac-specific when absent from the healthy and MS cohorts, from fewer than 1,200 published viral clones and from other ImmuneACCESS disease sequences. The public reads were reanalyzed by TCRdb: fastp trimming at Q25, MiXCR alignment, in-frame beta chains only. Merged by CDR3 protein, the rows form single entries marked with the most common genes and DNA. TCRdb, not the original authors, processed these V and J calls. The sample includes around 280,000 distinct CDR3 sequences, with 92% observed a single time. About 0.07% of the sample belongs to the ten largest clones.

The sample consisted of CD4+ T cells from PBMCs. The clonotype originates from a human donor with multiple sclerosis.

The nucleotide sequence is TGTGCCAGCAGTGACCCGGGACGGGATGAAAAACTGTTTTTT. The resulting protein is CASSDPGRDEKLFF. The chain is encoded by TRBV6-5 joined to TRBJ1-4; a tentative D call is TRBD1 (5 bases match). Including the terminal cysteine and phenylalanine, the CDR3 comprises 14 residues. Only the CDR3 portion is preserved as DNA: 42 bases, with reading frame beginning at the first base. Reading the germline V gene gives CDR1 MNHEY and CDR2 SVGAGI. V is pared back by 5 bases and J by 6 bases, with 13 bases lying between the germline termini.